Listed here is a single T cell receptor beta chain. Its antigen is undetermined. The data are from a study of CD8 T cells in Susac syndrome. TEMRA cells were FACS-enriched, while CD8+ and CD4+ T cells were negatively isolated. A quantity of about 0.5 to 1 ug RNA underwent reverse transcription using random hexamers. TCRdb itself ran the immunoSEQ multiplex PCR reads through MiXCR, one entry per CDR3 protein. Of about 300,000 distinct CDR3 sequences listed, 70% to 90% are singletons. The CDR3 covers 13 residues. Trimming took 10 bases from V and 2 from J, leaving 15 bases between them. Per germline, CDR1 MNHNY and CDR2 SVGAGI (reference sequence). General study points: It was acknowledged by the study that relatively few individuals were included in its TCR sequencing and HLA analysis.

This chain uses TRBV6-6 with TRBJ2-7; no definite D call. Sequenced sample: CD8+ T cells from PBMCs. This clonotype was obtained from a human donor with multiple sclerosis. CDR3 protein: CATSESLAYEQYF. As DNA, the CDR3 is TGTGCCACTTCGGAGTCTCTAGCCTACGAGCAGTACTTC.